There are many counts of the clone carrying this TCR beta chain. This sample is drawn from a study of T cells in Graves' hyperthyroidism and ophthalmopathy. The investigators amplified TCR beta CDR3 regions from RNA transcripts. Using the HTBI primer set, a first-round RT-PCR was run on the TCR CDR3. TCRdb redid the calling of the multiplex PCR reads with MiXCR, one entry per CDR3 protein. The sample lists hundreds of thousands of distinct CDR3 sequences, approximately 20% seen once, with about 3.5% in the top ten. Germline V gene lookup returns CDR1 MRHNA and CDR2 SNTAGT. Germline trimming cut 10 bases from V and 1 base from J; bases unmatched to any gene: 2. The CDR3 has 13 amino acids. Recently diagnosed hyperthyroidism of less than 2 months' duration affected patients aged 18 to 65. Exclusion of a patient resulted from uncontrolled infection, other autoimmune disease, pregnancy or lactation. Used for diagnoses were clinical symptoms, serum thyroxine and TRAb, thyroid ultrasound and orbital computed tomography.

The specimen was blood. The clonotype comes from a young woman with Graves' hyperthyroidism. The chain recombines TRBV6-4 with TRBJ2-2; 8 nucleotides match TRBD1. CDR3 nucleotide sequence: TGTGCCACCGGGACAGGGAACACCGGGGAGCTGTTTTTT. Its protein product is CATGTGNTGELFF.